The 5 T cell receptor beta chains reported below all come from one sample, sequenced in a study of cytomegalovirus exposure and HLA in healthy donors. PCR was performed using 60 Vbeta and 13 Jbeta primers. The table came from immunoSEQ multiplex PCR; TCRdb's copy has only in-frame clones and leaves some out. This table has some 170,000 clones, approximately 76% appearing once. Material for sequencing was PBMCs. These receptors came from a man aged 55 to 69 in good health and CMV-seronegative.

The chain uses TRBV6-5 and TRBJ2-7; 9 bases fit TRBD1. The CDR3 runs 13 residues. The trim removed 5 bases at V and 5 bases at J, leaving 4 bases unmatched. Germline V CDR1 and CDR2: MNHEY, SVGAGI. CDR3 protein: CASSRTGVNEQYF. The CDR3 region has the DNA TGTGCCAGCAGTCGGACAGGGGTAAACGAGCAGTACTTC.

The gene calls are TRBV6-5 and TRBJ2-5, with TRBD2 identical over 7 bases. The length of the CDR3 is 14 residues. Germline V gives CDR1 MNHEY, CDR2 SVGAGI. J gave up 3 bases and V 2 bases, and 3 bases lay outside the gene matches. This chain's CDR3 is CASSYVGGKETQYF. The CDR3 DNA reads TGTGCCAGCAGTTACGTGGGGGGGAAAGAGACCCAGTACTTC.

The chain links TRBV9 to TRBJ1-6; no clear D gene. V was trimmed by 3 bases and J by 6 bases, leaving 25 bases between them. The germline CDR1 and CDR2 sequences are SGDLS and YYNGEE. This CDR3 region has 19 residues. The chain's CDR3 is CASSGSNRTDLLFNSPLHF. In DNA, the CDR3 is TGTGCCAGCAGCGGCTCGAACCGCACAGACCTCCTCTTTAATTCACCCCTCCACTTT. Complete variable domain (other parts from reference TRBV9 and TRBJ1-6): DSGVTQTPKHLITATGQRVTLRCSPRSGDLSVYWYQQSLDQGLQFLIQYYNGEERAKGNILERFSAQQFPDLHSELNLSSLELGDSALYFCASSGSNRTDLLFNSPLHFGNGTRLTVT.

The V call is TRBV27, the J call TRBJ2-1; 9 bases agree with TRBD2. Germline CDR1 MNHEY, CDR2 SMNVEV (reference sequence). The CDR3 covers 15 residues. V lost 8 bases, J lost 9 bases, and 14 bases stayed unmatched. The CDR3 protein is CASRGAGGQYSEQFF. In DNA, the CDR3 is TGTGCCAGCCGCGGGGCGGGGGGGCAGTATAGTGAGCAGTTCTTC.

This rearrangement joins TRBV7-2 to TRBJ2-2; 9 nucleotides match TRBD1. CDR3 length: 15 residues. The germline gives CDR1 SGHTA, CDR2 FQGNSA. The ends lost 3 bases at V and 6 bases at J; junction bases unmatched: 5. The CDR3 DNA reads as TGTGCCAGCAGCTTCGGACGGACAGGGGCCGGGGAGCTGTTTTTT. Encoded protein: CASSFGRTGAGELFF.